This T cell receptor beta chain was retrieved from a study of blood T cell repertoires in COVID-19 (TCRdb year 2020). With regard to the full study: Samples covering the acute and convalescent phases of COVID-19 were provided by collaborators in the United States, Italy and Spain. The prospective study material was composed of cDNA or gDNA derived from T cells, B-cell-depleted T cells, or PBMCs. Where HLA class I and class II types were available, the types were taken from metadata supplied by the sample provider, not from assay-based typing. Nearly every sample came with metadata listing a de-identified subject ID, COVID-19 status, age in years and sex. The samples were drawn from the first 160 participants of the ongoing ImmuneRACE study and from more than 1,000 subjects provided by 6 global collaborators. The repertoires were made available in a free public database intended to serve as a resource for research on the immune response to SARS-CoV-2. Deeply sampled blood TCRbeta repertoires from subjects exposed to, actively infected with, or recovered from COVID-19 were included in the dataset. The paper as a whole reports these results and caveats: The quantity of clinical and demographic metadata differed by source and by participant and was supplied without curation.

The immunoSEQ Assay, a bias-controlled multiplex PCR, was used to amplify TCRbeta CDR3 regions from genomic DNA. The published analysis was carried out like this. Nucleated cell counts per sample were estimated from amplification of reference gene primers within the assay. Sequence reads were collapsed and filtered to measure the absolute abundance of every unique TCRbeta CDR3 rearrangement. Productive Simpson clonality was computed per sample as the square root of Simpson's diversity index over productive rearrangements. TCRdb took over this immuneACCESS table, retaining in-frame rearrangements with V and J assigned. Such tables are incomplete; in checked studies, under half of the missing clones stem from an unresolved V gene, and the remainder is unexplained. V and J calls and clone size are copied from that table; D and trimming were computed from the DNA. The sample data list some 230,000 clones, and about four fifths of these were observed just once. The biggest ten clones account for roughly 2.3% of the sample.

Of note for this clone: The target of this receptor is not known. Nothing much larger sits one base from this clone, and base qualities are not available.

Whole blood was collected in K2EDTA tubes by collaborating institutions according to the institutions' own protocols. For TCRbeta analysis, collaborator samples were shipped as frozen whole blood, as isolated PBMCs, or as DNA extracted from either sample type. For CDR1 and CDR2, the germline V gene lists MGHRA and YSYEKL. The CDR3 goes from the cysteine to the phenylalanine over 15 residues. Only the CDR3 DNA stays, 45 bases, in frame from base 1. The trim is 4 bases for V and 0 bases for J, with a gap of 12 bases between the germline ends. In this chain, TRBV4-1 is recombined with TRBJ1-1; the D gene is perhaps TRBD1, on 5 matching bases. This clonotype was sampled from a woman aged 60-75 years with acute or convalescent COVID-19. Sequenced: peripheral blood. The DNA is TGCGCCAGCAGCCCAAGTGGGGGGGTGAACACTGAAGCTTTCTTT. Translated, this gives CASSPSGGVNTEAFF.